This T cell receptor beta chain was identified in a study of T-cell reconstitution after alpha-beta-depleted transplantation in children. Unique molecular identifiers were used in preparing the TCRbeta library. TCRdb called the PCR reads again in MiXCR, with one record for every CDR3 protein. The sample comprises approximately 390,000 distinct CDR3 sequences, about a tenth of which are singletons, and approximately 5% rests with the top ten. Per germline, CDR1 SQVTM and CDR2 ANQGSEA. The V end was cut by 8 bases, the J end by 2 bases, with 14 bases between. The CDR3 runs to 13 residues. A word on this clonotype: A much larger clonotype is one base distant, so this may be a read error.

The TCR comes from a human donor who donated a stem cell graft to a child with acute myeloid leukemia. The input for sequencing was PBMCs from the stem cell graft donor, taken from the stem cell graft. The chain links TRBV29-1 to TRBJ2-3; D is unresolved. The CDR3 region is CSSTKRITDTQYF. The CDR3 DNA reads TGCAGCTCAACCAAGCGCATCACAGATACGCAGTATTTT.